A single sample gave rise to the 27 T cell receptor beta chains below, sequenced in a study of CD8+CD57+ T cells in acquired aplastic anemia. Sequencing involved patients with CD8+CD57+ cell expansion previously shown by flow cytometry. Genomic DNA templated the TCR beta VDJ and CDR3 profiling. TCRdb re-analysed the reads in MiXCR, keeping a single row per CDR3 protein. The sample holds tens of thousands of distinct CDR3 sequences, about three quarters seen once. Source material: sorted CD4+, CD8+, or CD8+CD57+ T cells (not recorded which) from PBMCs. The receptors here all came from a human donor with aplastic anemia.

This clonotype was observed once. This chain joins TRBV20-1 and TRBJ2-7; possible D gene TRBD1, 6 bases. CDR1 DFQATT and CDR2 SNEGSKA come from the germline V gene (reference sequence). The CDR3 extends over 12 amino acids. V lost 3 bases and J 1 base, leaving 7 bases between the germline ends. The CDR3 region has the DNA TGCAGTGCTAGGGACAGATCCTACGAGCAGTACTTC. Protein sequence: CSARDRSYEQYF.

The rearrangement joins TRBV10-3 to TRBJ2-5; D gene unclear. Germline CDR1 reads ENHRY; CDR2 reads SYGVKD. The CDR3 is 14 amino acids. V was clipped by 3 bases and J by 5 bases, with 13 bases between them. This CDR3 reads CAISEGQMRETQYF. The CDR3 nucleotides read TGTGCCATCAGTGAAGGCCAAATGCGGGAGACCCAGTACTTC.

The chain has TRBV5-1 and TRBJ2-7; no firm D call. CDR3 size: 14 residues. The germline gives CDR1 SGHRS, CDR2 YFSETQ. The germline V and J ends were trimmed by 3 bases and 6 bases, with 16 bases remaining between them. The chain's CDR3 is CASSSGSRWAEQYF. The CDR3, as DNA: TGCGCCAGCAGCTCGGGCTCCAGGTGGGCCGAGCAGTACTTC.

V usage is TRBV5-1 and J usage is TRBJ2-3; possibly TRBD1 or TRBD2 for D (5 bases each). Per the germline V gene, CDR1 is SGHRS and CDR2 is YFSETQ. The CDR3 spans 17 residues. V lost 1 base and J 0 bases, leaving 15 bases between the germline ends. CDR3 region: CASSLMVAGTSTDTQYF. CDR3 sequence (DNA): TGCGCCAGCAGCTTGATGGTCGCCGGGACGAGCACAGATACGCAGTATTTT.

This chain uses TRBV19 with TRBJ2-7, with 8 bases lining up with TRBD1. The CDR3 covers 14 residues. Germline V gene sequence: CDR1 LNHDA, CDR2 SQIVND (reference sequence). Unmatched junction bases numbered 3, after V lost 3 bases and J lost 2 bases. The CDR3 sequence: CASSMGQATYEQYF. Here the CDR3 DNA reads TGTGCCAGTAGTATGGGACAGGCCACCTACGAGCAGTACTTC.

This clonotype was found once. V usage is TRBV25-1 and J usage is TRBJ1-4; 7 bases align to TRBD1. In germline, CDR1 is MGHDK, CDR2 SYGVNS. Trimming cost V 3 bases and J 0 bases; bases outside gene matches: 7. The CDR3 consists of 17 residues. The CDR3, as DNA: TGTGCCAGCAGTGATGACAGGGTATCAGCAACTAATGAAAAACTGTTTTTT. Translation: CASSDDRVSATNEKLFF.

This clonotype has a handful of counts. The V gene is TRBV27, the J gene TRBJ2-7; the match to TRBD1 covers 7 bases. Germline V gives CDR1 MNHEY, CDR2 SMNVEV (reference sequence). The CDR3 length is 16 residues. The J segment lost 0 bases and the V segment lost 4 bases, leaving 9 bases of the junction unmatched. The CDR3 spells CASSSWGTAPSYEQYF. For the CDR3, the DNA is TGTGCCAGCAGTTCCTGGGGGACAGCTCCCTCCTACGAGCAGTACTTC.

This chain uses TRBV19 with TRBJ1-2; D remains ambiguous. CDR3 length: 13 amino acids. The germline CDR1 and CDR2 sequences are LNHDA and SQIVND (reference sequence). Trimming removed 6 bases from V and 4 bases from J, with 12 bases in between. The CDR3 bases are TGTGCCAGTAGCGGCGACCCTTTCTATGGCTACACCTTC. It encodes CASSGDPFYGYTF.

CDR3 sequence reads: CASSTHLYEQYF. The CDR3 DNA is TGCGCCAGCAGTACCCACCTTTACGAGCAGTACTTC. This chain links TRBV10-2 with TRBJ2-7, with D unresolved. The CDR3 sequence is 12 residues long. Trimming pared 5 bases from V and 4 bases from J, leaving 9 bases between. CDR1 WSHSY and CDR2 SAAADI come from the germline V gene.

The chain couples TRBV5-6 to TRBJ1-5, with D unresolved. This CDR3 has 13 amino acids. The V gene's germline CDR1 is SGHDT and CDR2 YYEEEE. V was clipped by 4 bases and J by 0 bases, with 5 bases between them. The CDR3 protein is CASSVNSNQPQHF. In DNA form, the CDR3 reads TGTGCCAGCAGCGTAAATAGCAATCAGCCCCAGCATTTT.

This clonotype was counted between two and nine times. The chain employs TRBV15 and TRBJ2-7; TRBD2 aligns across 7 bases. From germline, CDR1 is LNHNV and CDR2 YYDKDF (reference sequence). The trim removed 0 bases at V and 4 bases at J, leaving 3 bases unmatched. The CDR3 totals 14 residues. CDR3 sequence: CATSREGGGYEQYF. DNA for the CDR3: TGTGCCACCAGCAGAGAGGGGGGAGGGTACGAGCAGTACTTC. Supplemented by reference TRBV15 and TRBJ2-7, the full variable domain reads DAMVIQNPRYQVTQFGKPVTLSCSQTLNHNVMYWYQQKSSQAPKLLFHYYDKDFNNEADTPDNFQSRRPNTSFCFLDIRSPGLGDTAMYLCATSREGGGYEQYFGPGTRLTVT.

DNA for the CDR3: TGTGCCAGCAGCTTGTTTTCCGGACAGGGCGAGAATTCACCCCTCCACTTT. It specifies CASSLFSGQGENSPLHF. V and J are TRBV5-4 and TRBJ1-6; 8 positions match TRBD1. The CDR3 spans 17 residues. The junction had 10 bases not matched to a gene; V was cut back by 1 base and J by 7 bases. CDR1 SGHNT and CDR2 YYREEE come from the germline V gene (reference sequence).

In its sample, this clonotype was seen many times. The CDR3 sequence: CASSTDRENEQFF. CDR3 sequence (DNA): TGTGCCAGCAGCACCGACAGGGAGAATGAGCAGTTCTTC. V gene TRBV13 combines with J gene TRBJ2-1; 7 nucleotides line up with TRBD1. CDR3 size: 13 residues. Trimming took 5 bases from V and 7 from J; bases not matched to a gene: 5. CDR1 is PRHDT and CDR2 is FYEKMQ in the germline V gene (reference sequence).

The chain links TRBV13 to TRBJ2-7; D is possibly TRBD1 (6 bases). The germline V gene encodes CDR1 PRHDT and CDR2 FYEKMQ (reference sequence). The CDR3 extends over 14 amino acids. V was trimmed by 2 bases and J by 4 bases, leaving 12 bases between them. The CDR3 sequence: CASSLSGASYEQYF. The DNA for the CDR3 is TGTGCCAGCAGCTTATCAGGGGCAAGTTACGAGCAGTACTTC.

The J gene is TRBJ2-3, the V gene TRBV11-2; 9 bases match TRBD2. The CDR3 totals 17 residues. CDR1 is SGHAT and CDR2 is FQNNGV in the germline V gene. J was trimmed by 0 bases and V by 1 base; bases with no gene match: 5. CDR3 sequence: CASSLVRLAGSTDTQYF. CDR3 nucleotide sequence: TGTGCCAGCAGCTTAGTTCGGCTAGCGGGGAGCACAGATACGCAGTATTTT.

The chain has TRBV12-3 or TRBV12-4 and TRBJ1-2; D remains ambiguous. CDR3 length: 14 residues. The V end was cut by 5 bases, the J end by 8 bases, with 18 bases between. The CDR3, as DNA: TGTGCCAGCAGTCCTGACGAAGATGGTCTAGGCTACACCTTC. Amino acids: CASSPDEDGLGYTF.

This chain links TRBV7-2 with TRBJ2-7, with D possibly TRBD2 on 5 matching bases. Trimming cost V 4 bases and J 2 bases, with 15 bases left between them. The CDR3 is 15 residues long. From germline, CDR1 is SGHTA and CDR2 FQGNSA. CDR3 DNA: TGTGCCAGCAGCTCCAGCGGAAGAGAGGCCTACGAGCAGTACTTC. Its protein product is CASSSSGREAYEQYF. The variable domain in full, with the rest retrieved from reference TRBV7-2 and TRBJ2-7, is GAGVSQSPSNKVTEKGKDVELRCDPISGHTALYWYRQSLGQGLEFLIYFQGNSAPDKSGLPSDRFSAERTGGSVSTLTIQRTQQEDSAVYLCASSSSGREAYEQYFGPGTRLTVT.

The gene calls are TRBV9 and TRBJ1-6; 7 bases line up with TRBD1. J gave up 11 bases and V 0 bases, and 8 bases lay outside the gene matches. The germline CDR1 and CDR2 sequences are SGDLS and YYNGEE. This CDR3 contains 15 residues. Written as DNA, the CDR3 is TGTGCCAGCAGCGTAGAGGGACAGCTAACTGCACCCCTCCACTTT. This translates into CASSVEGQLTAPLHF. Drawing the rest from reference TRBV9 and TRBJ1-6, the complete variable domain is DSGVTQTPKHLITATGQRVTLRCSPRSGDLSVYWYQQSLDQGLQFLIQYYNGEERAKGNILERFSAQQFPDLHSELNLSSLELGDSALYFCASSVEGQLTAPLHFGNGTRLTVT.

The V call is TRBV10-3, the J call TRBJ1-3; no reliable D call. Germline loops: CDR1 ENHRY, CDR2 SYGVKD. The germline V and J ends were trimmed by 4 bases and 7 bases, with 11 bases remaining between them. This CDR3 is built from 13 residues. CDR3 in amino acids: CAISGGDPNTIYF. In nucleotides, the CDR3 is TGTGCCATCAGTGGCGGGGATCCGAACACCATATATTTT.

The chain couples TRBV10-3 to TRBJ2-2; D is unresolved. CDR1 is ENHRY, CDR2 SYGVKD, per germline. The CDR3 spans 14 residues. Trimming left V 5 bases short and J 1 base short, with 8 bases between. The CDR3 here is CAISPTVNTGELFF. CDR3 nucleotides: TGTGCCATCAGTCCTACAGTGAACACCGGGGAGCTGTTTTTT.

The V gene is TRBV4-1, the J gene TRBJ2-7; TRBD1 aligns across 9 bases. CDR3 length: 15 amino acids. Losses at the gene ends were 0 bases for V and 7 bases for J; bases not matched to a gene: 7. Germline V gene lookup returns CDR1 MGHRA and CDR2 YSYEKL. The CDR3 region is CASSQDGDRAEEQYF. For the CDR3, the DNA is TGCGCCAGCAGCCAAGATGGGGACAGGGCCGAAGAGCAGTACTTC.

J is TRBJ1-2 and V is TRBV7-9, with 7 bases lining up with TRBD1. Germline values: CDR1 SEHNR, CDR2 FQNEAQ (reference sequence). The CDR3 spans 13 residues. V dropped 5 bases and J dropped 6; count of bases not matched to a gene: 6. The CDR3 DNA sequence: TGTGCCAGCAGCCAGGGCAGGGGGGATGGCTACACCTTC. This codes for CASSQGRGDGYTF.

The chain joins TRBV15 to TRBJ2-3, with 9 bases that match TRBD2. From germline, CDR1 is LNHNV and CDR2 YYDKDF (reference sequence). The J segment lost 2 bases and the V segment lost 2 bases, leaving 8 bases of the junction unmatched. CDR3 length: 17 amino acids. CDR3 residues: CATSRPRLAANTDTQYF. The CDR3 DNA sequence: TGTGCCACCAGCAGACCTCGACTAGCGGCCAACACAGATACGCAGTATTTT.

The chain has TRBV5-6 and TRBJ1-2; tentative D call: TRBD1 (6 bases). From germline, CDR1 is SGHDT and CDR2 YYEEEE. The CDR3 contains 13 residues. Between the trimmed V and J ends, which lost 1 base and 8 bases, there was a span of 12 bases. CDR3 nucleotide sequence: TGTGCCAGCAGCTTGATACAGGGCCGAGGCTACACCTTC. Its protein is CASSLIQGRGYTF.

At least ten counts were recorded for this clonotype. V usage is TRBV6-2 or TRBV6-3 and J usage is TRBJ2-5; D is undetermined. Germline V gives CDR1 MNHEY, CDR2 SVGEGT. V lost 1 base to trimming and J lost 2 bases, with 5 bases between them. The CDR3 contains 13 residues. This chain's CDR3 is CASSYLDQETQYF. The CDR3 DNA reads as TGTGCCAGCAGTTACTTAGATCAAGAGACCCAGTACTTC.

At least ten counts were recorded for this clonotype. The J gene is TRBJ2-5, the V gene TRBV7-9; D not resolved. This CDR3 contains 12 residues. Trimming took 9 bases from V and 5 from J, leaving 13 bases between them. Per the germline V gene, CDR1 is SEHNR and CDR2 is FQNEAQ (reference sequence). The CDR3 is CASTLDAETQYF. CDR3 DNA: TGTGCCAGTACCCTGGATGCGGAGACCCAGTACTTC.

V usage is TRBV9 and J usage is TRBJ2-5, with TRBD1 as a possible D gene (5 bases). The CDR3 is made up of 13 amino acids. The ends were cut back, 4 bases at V and 5 bases at J, with 12 bases in the middle. Germline CDR1 reads SGDLS; CDR2 reads YYNGEE. The CDR3 loop is CASSPSGRETQYF. In DNA form, the CDR3 reads TGTGCCAGCAGCCCCTCAGGGCGGGAGACCCAGTACTTC. Together with reference TRBV9 and TRBJ2-5, the CDR3 gives the full variable domain: DSGVTQTPKHLITATGQRVTLRCSPRSGDLSVYWYQQSLDQGLQFLIQYYNGEERAKGNILERFSAQQFPDLHSELNLSSLELGDSALYFCASSPSGRETQYFGPGTRLLVL.